This TCR beta chain derives from a study of OX40 agonist ivuxolimab in advanced cancers. Study context: Dose-escalation cases comprised hepatocellular carcinoma, melanoma, renal cell or head and neck cancer. The mean age was approximately 60 years, ranging from about 23 to 79, with about four fifths of participants male. Therapy given before enrollment (anti-PD-1, anti-PD-L1 or anti-CTLA-4) was allowed, and around 41% had some. Study-wide results and caveats: More expanded clones were seen, on average, in CD8+ T cells than in CD4+.

As concerns this clone: The target antigen is unknown.

This table comes from immunoSEQ multiplex PCR, and its TCRdb copy is limited to in-frame clones, with some not included. Among around 77,000 clones listed, more than 80% were seen once. Germline CDR1 reads KGHSH; CDR2 reads LQKENI. Germline trimming cut 7 bases from V and 4 bases from J; bases unmatched to any gene: 0. This CDR3 is 12 amino acids long. The sequence was obtained from an adult with an advanced solid tumor such as melanoma, head and neck, liver or kidney cancer. The sequenced sample was CD4+ or CD8+ T cells sorted from blood, obtained in a trial of the OX40 agonist ivuxolimab. The chain carries TRBV18 and TRBJ1-1; TRBD1 matches 10 bases. The CDR3 protein is CASWTGGTEAFF. CDR3 DNA: TGTGCCAGCTGGACAGGGGGCACTGAAGCTTTCTTT.